This TCR beta chain was captured in a study of T cells after yellow fever vaccination. Points from the study as a whole: A large majority of primary-vaccination clones showed up again after the booster (about 97% CD4, approximately 90% CD8).

TCRdb analysed the 5' RACE reads with MiXCR anew, one entry per CDR3 protein. Of under 400,000 distinct CDR3 sequences listed, about 12% are singletons. This clonotype was counted between two and nine times. Its target is not known. CDR3 length equals 16 residues. CDR1 SGHNT and CDR2 YYREEE come from the germline V gene (reference sequence). Trimming pared 0 bases from V and 6 bases from J, leaving 18 bases between. This receptor was identified in a man between 18 and 29 years old who received the YFV17D yellow fever vaccine. The source material was CD4+ T cells sorted from PBMCs, sampled 15 days after the yellow fever booster vaccination. The chain uses TRBV5-4 and TRBJ1-2; no reliable D call. The CDR3: CASSLVSWGAGNGYTF. DNA of the CDR3: TGTGCCAGCAGCTTGGTATCGTGGGGAGCGGGAAATGGCTACACCTTC.